These 28 T cell receptor beta chains originate from one sample sequenced in a study of PD-1 blockade in classical Hodgkin lymphoma. Each and every patient relapsed after autologous stem cell transplantation, and patients got differing brentuximab vedotin exposure. Here immunoSEQ multiplex PCR was the method, and the copy in TCRdb shows in-frame clones only, minus some. The sample holds fewer than 100,000 clones, over 85% seen once. Sequencing used peripheral blood mononuclear cells (PBMCs), obtained at baseline. The receptors were sampled from a human donor with classical Hodgkin lymphoma.

This chain links TRBV9 with TRBJ1-4; 8 nucleotides match TRBD1. The germline CDR1 and CDR2 sequences are SGDLS and YYNGEE. V trimming: 3 bases; J trimming: 2 bases; junction bases outside the gene matches: 3. CDR3 length: 15 residues. CDR3 amino acids: CASSGRQGTNEKLFF. The CDR3 region has the DNA TGTGCCAGCAGCGGCCGACAGGGGACTAATGAAAAACTGTTTTTT.

The gene calls are TRBV6-6 and TRBJ2-7; the match to TRBD2 covers 8 bases. Germline V gene sequence: CDR1 MNHNY, CDR2 SVGAGI (reference sequence). This CDR3 has 14 residues. With 4 bases clipped from V and 9 bases from J, the junction kept 11 bases outside the gene matches. The CDR3 here is CASSSGTGGPGQYF. The DNA of the CDR3 is TGTGCCAGCAGTTCCGGGACGGGAGGGCCTGGGCAGTACTTC.

This chain joins TRBV10-3 and TRBJ2-5; TRBD2 is a possible D gene (5 bases). This CDR3 is 14 amino acids long. V shed 2 bases and J shed 3 bases, with 10 bases lying between them. Germline loops: CDR1 ENHRY, CDR2 SYGVKD. CDR3 coding DNA: TGTGCCATCAGTGAGGGAGAGGGAGAAGAGACCCAGTACTTC. Encoded protein: CAISEGEGEETQYF.

This clone was found once. This sequence joins TRBV19 and TRBJ1-2; TRBD1 matches 7 bases. Germline V CDR1 and CDR2: LNHDA, SQIVND (reference sequence). The CDR3 is made up of 15 amino acids. V was clipped by 5 bases and J by 0 bases; unmatched bases: 6. CDR3: CASSAAGTANYGYTF. Written as DNA, the CDR3 is TGTGCCAGTAGTGCAGCAGGGACAGCTAACTATGGCTACACCTTC.

The chain joins TRBV27 to TRBJ2-1; perhaps D is TRBD1 or TRBD2 (5 bases each). The CDR3 is made up of 16 amino acids. The V and J ends lost 3 bases and 2 bases respectively, with 14 bases between them. CDR1 is MNHEY, CDR2 SMNVEV, per germline (reference sequence). The CDR3 region is CASSFQGAGPYNEQFF. The CDR3, as DNA: TGTGCCAGCAGTTTTCAAGGGGCGGGTCCCTACAATGAGCAGTTCTTC.

The V and J genes are TRBV7-2 and TRBJ2-1; 10 bases align to TRBD1. The CDR3 is 15 residues long. The V gene end was trimmed by 5 bases and the J gene end by 10 bases; junction bases not matched to a gene: 11. Germline CDR1 and CDR2: SGHTA and FQGNSA. CDR3 nucleotide sequence: TGTGCCAGCAGCCCGGGACAGGGGAGATTTGCGGAGCAGTTCTTC. Translated, it gives CASSPGQGRFAEQFF.

In nucleotides, the CDR3 is TGCAGCGCCACGGACAGGGCGGATTGGAATGAGCAGTTCTTC. Its protein is CSATDRADWNEQFF. The chain carries TRBV29-1 and TRBJ2-1, with 8 bases that match TRBD1. The CDR3 has 14 amino acids. Trimming took 7 bases from V and 7 from J; bases not matched to a gene: 12. The germline CDR1 and CDR2 sequences are SQVTM and ANQGSEA.

The chain recombines TRBV5-1 with TRBJ2-2, with D perhaps matching TRBD1 (5 bases). V lost 1 base to trimming and J lost 6 bases, with 7 bases between them. CDR1 SGHRS and CDR2 YFSETQ come from the germline V gene. The CDR3 is made up of 13 amino acids. DNA of the CDR3: TGCGCCAGCAGCTTGAGGGGTTCCGGGGAGCTGTTTTTT. Protein product: CASSLRGSGELFF. Using reference TRBV5-1 and TRBJ2-2 for the parts outside the CDR3, the full variable domain is KAGVTQTPRYLIKTRGQQVTLSCSPISGHRSVSWYQQTPGQGLQFLFEYFSETQRNKGNFPGRFSGRQFSNSRSEMNVSTLELGDSALYLCASSLRGSGELFFGEGSRLTVL.

The chain combines TRBV28 with TRBJ1-1; no firm D call. CDR1 and CDR2 (germline): MDHEN, SYDVKM. V was trimmed by 3 bases and J by 3 bases, leaving 8 bases between them. This CDR3 has 13 amino acids. The CDR3 loop is CASSFFSYTEAFF. CDR3 in DNA: TGTGCCAGCAGTTTCTTCAGCTACACTGAAGCTTTCTTT.

The chain employs TRBV10-1 and TRBJ2-5; D might be TRBD1 or TRBD2, each matching 7 bases. CDR3 length equals 16 residues. Germline V CDR1 and CDR2: WNHNN, SYGVQD (reference sequence). Trimming pared 5 bases from V and 2 bases from J, leaving 18 bases between. The CDR3 region is CASSPGTAGLQETQYF. For the CDR3, the DNA is TGCGCCAGCAGTCCCGGGACAGCGGGGTTACAAGAGACCCAGTACTTC.

The V gene is TRBV6-1, the J gene TRBJ2-3; D is unclear. The CDR3 extends over 13 amino acids. Germline V CDR1 and CDR2: MNHNS, SASEGT. V lost 3 bases and J lost 10, with 14 bases in between. This CDR3 is CASSEGNNTPQYF. The CDR3 nucleotides are TGTGCCAGCAGTGAGGGAAATAATACCCCGCAGTATTTT.

The chain combines TRBV7-9 with TRBJ1-2; D call uncertain. CDR1 and CDR2 from the germline V gene are SEHNR and FQNEAQ (reference sequence). V lost 0 bases to trimming and J lost 4 bases, with 15 bases between them. This CDR3 region has 16 residues. The CDR3: CASSLAGTARLYGYTF. As DNA, the CDR3 is TGTGCCAGCAGCTTAGCCGGCACGGCGAGACTCTATGGCTACACCTTC.

This clone appeared once. V is TRBV5-1 and J is TRBJ2-3, with 11 bases identical to TRBD2. Looked up from germline, CDR1 is SGHRS and CDR2 is YFSETQ. The ends lost 5 bases at V and 2 bases at J; junction bases unmatched: 1. CDR3 length: 14 amino acids. CDR3 in DNA: TGCGCCAGCAGGACTAGCGGGGACACAGATACGCAGTATTTT. It translates to CASRTSGDTDTQYF.

The rearrangement joins TRBV18 to TRBJ2-2; D gene ambiguous. Germline V gives CDR1 KGHSH, CDR2 LQKENI. The CDR3 totals 15 residues. Trimming stripped 0 bases from V and 3 bases from J, with 8 bases between. In DNA form, the CDR3 reads TGTGCCAGCTCACCACCTATAGGCTACACCGGGGAGCTGTTTTTT. Amino acid sequence: CASSPPIGYTGELFF.

The rearrangement uses TRBV19 and TRBJ1-4; a weak D match, TRBD1 (6 bases). The CDR3 is made up of 14 amino acids. The V end was cut by 8 bases, the J end by 5 bases, with 15 bases between. Germline CDR1 and CDR2: LNHDA and SQIVND (reference sequence). The CDR3 DNA reads TGTGCCAGTCGTCGGGAGAGGGGGAATGAAAAACTGTTTTTT. Its protein product is CASRRERGNEKLFF.

The V call is TRBV14, the J call TRBJ2-2; TRBD1 is a possible D gene (6 bases). Between the trimmed V and J ends, which lost 3 bases and 7 bases, there was a span of 12 bases. This CDR3 region has 14 residues. Germline V CDR1 and CDR2: SGHDN, FVKESK. The CDR3 bases are TGTGCCAGCAGCCACCTCGGACAGTACGGGGAGCTGTTTTTT. Amino acid sequence: CASSHLGQYGELFF.

The chain couples TRBV6-1 to TRBJ1-5; tentative D call: TRBD1 (6 bases). Germline values: CDR1 MNHNS, CDR2 SASEGT. The length of the CDR3 is 13 residues. The V and J ends lost 8 bases and 3 bases respectively, with 11 bases between them. CDR3 region: CASEQGYNQPQHF. In DNA form, the CDR3 reads TGTGCCAGCGAACAGGGTTACAATCAGCCCCAGCATTTT.

CDR3 amino acids: CASSSQGSSYEQYF. CDR3 bases: TGTGCCAGCAGCTCCCAGGGCAGCTCCTACGAGCAGTACTTC. The V call is TRBV5-4, the J call TRBJ2-7; possible D gene TRBD1, 5 bases. CDR1 is SGHNT, CDR2 YYREEE, per germline (reference sequence). This CDR3 region has 14 residues. Between the trimmed V and J ends, which lost 3 bases and 0 bases, there was a span of 10 bases. Drawing the rest from reference TRBV5-4 and TRBJ2-7, the complete variable domain is ETGVTQSPTHLIKTRGQQVTLRCSSQSGHNTVSWYQQALGQGPQFIFQYYREEENGRGNFPPRFSGLQFPNYSSELNVNALELDDSALYLCASSSQGSSYEQYFGPGTRLTVT.

The rearrangement links TRBV18 to TRBJ2-4; maybe TRBD2 (6 bases). Trimming stripped 3 bases from V and 15 bases from J, with 15 bases between. The CDR3 totals 12 residues. Per germline, CDR1 KGHSH and CDR2 LQKENI. CDR3 in amino acids: CASSPSSGVWYF. The CDR3 DNA reads TGTGCCAGCTCACCGAGTTCGGGGGTGTGGTACTTC.

J is TRBJ2-6 and V is TRBV29-1, with D perhaps TRBD1 or TRBD2 (5 bases each). Trimming stripped 6 bases from V and 2 bases from J, with 11 bases between. The CDR3 runs 14 residues. Germline V gives CDR1 SQVTM, CDR2 ANQGSEA. The CDR3 loop reads CSVARGTGANVLTF. CDR3 coding DNA: TGCAGCGTCGCGAGGGGAACTGGGGCCAACGTCCTGACTTTC. The whole variable domain, remainder taken from reference TRBV29-1 and TRBJ2-6, is SAVISQKPSRDICQRGTSLTIQCQVDSQVTMMFWYRQQPGQSLTLIATANQGSEATYESGFVIDKFPISRPNLTFSTLTVSNMSPEDSSIYLCSVARGTGANVLTFGAGSRLTVL.

The genes are TRBV11-2 and TRBJ1-1, with D uncertain. The length of the CDR3 is 12 residues. Germline V CDR1 and CDR2: SGHAT, FQNNGV. V was clipped by 8 bases and J by 1 base, with 8 bases between them. CDR3 sequence reads: CASQKGNTEAFF. The CDR3 nucleotides read TGTGCCAGCCAGAAGGGGAACACTGAAGCTTTCTTT.

The rearrangement links TRBV6-5 to TRBJ1-1, with D tentatively TRBD1 (6 bases). V was shortened by 1 base and J by 1 base, with 10 bases between the two germline ends. CDR1 and CDR2 (germline): MNHEY, SVGAGI. The CDR3 runs 15 residues. The CDR3 protein is CASSYLSRGNTEAFF. In DNA form, the CDR3 reads TGTGCCAGCAGTTACTTATCCAGGGGGAACACTGAAGCTTTCTTT.

V and J are TRBV19 and TRBJ2-5; D possibly corresponds to TRBD2 (6 bases). The CDR3 consists of 15 residues. Deletions cut 7 bases from V and 1 base from J, with 16 bases between. Germline lookup yields CDR1 LNHDA and CDR2 SQIVND (reference sequence). DNA of the CDR3: TGTGCCAGTACCCCCTTCGCGGGGATCCAAGAGACCCAGTACTTC. This encodes CASTPFAGIQETQYF.

V usage is TRBV7-2 and J usage is TRBJ2-7, with 8 nucleotides matching TRBD2. The CDR3 consists of 15 residues. Losses at the gene ends were 4 bases for V and 4 bases for J; bases not matched to a gene: 9. The germline V gene encodes CDR1 SGHTA and CDR2 FQGNSA. The CDR3 loop is CASSYQAGGGYEQYF. The CDR3 coding sequence is TGTGCCAGCAGCTACCAGGCGGGGGGCGGTTACGAGCAGTACTTC. The complete variable domain, with remaining parts taken from reference TRBV7-2 and TRBJ2-7, reads GAGVSQSPSNKVTEKGKDVELRCDPISGHTALYWYRQSLGQGLEFLIYFQGNSAPDKSGLPSDRFSAERTGGSVSTLTIQRTQQEDSAVYLCASSYQAGGGYEQYFGPGTRLTVT.

The gene calls are TRBV7-9 and TRBJ1-5; D is undetermined. The CDR3 consists of 15 residues. V lost 0 bases and J 7 bases, leaving 13 bases between the germline ends. CDR1 and CDR2 (germline): SEHNR, FQNEAQ (reference sequence). The CDR3 sequence: CASSLASIGSQPQHF. The DNA for the CDR3 is TGTGCCAGCAGCTTAGCGTCGATCGGGTCCCAGCCCCAGCATTTT.

The V and J genes are TRBV4-2 and TRBJ2-2; possible D gene TRBD2, 5 bases. Trimming took 0 bases from V and 4 from J, leaving 15 bases between them. This CDR3 contains 17 residues. CDR1 and CDR2 from the germline V gene are LGHNA and YNFKEQ. CDR3 bases: TGTGCCAGCAGCCAAGAGAATGGGCCAGGACTCACCGGGGAGCTGTTTTTT. Translation gives CASSQENGPGLTGELFF.

The chain has TRBV11-2 and TRBJ2-1, with no clear D. The CDR3 is 13 amino acids. V was trimmed by 1 base and J by 7 bases, leaving 8 bases between them. In germline, CDR1 is SGHAT, CDR2 FQNNGV. The CDR3 spells CASSLGVNNEQFF. The CDR3 DNA reads TGTGCCAGCAGCTTAGGCGTGAATAATGAGCAGTTCTTC.

This clone was counted a few times. The genes are TRBV6-1 and TRBJ2-1, with 13 bases matching TRBD2. Germline trimming cut 4 bases from V and 3 bases from J; bases unmatched to any gene: 3. This CDR3 is built from 16 residues. CDR1 is MNHNS and CDR2 is SASEGT in the germline V gene. CDR3 in DNA: TGTGCCAGCAGTGGGGGACTAGCGGGGAACTACAATGAGCAGTTCTTC. This translates into CASSGGLAGNYNEQFF.